Below, 7 T cell receptor beta chains from the same sample are listed, as sequenced in a study of blood T cell repertoires in COVID-19. The protocol was immunoSEQ multiplex PCR, while the TCRdb copy is restricted to in-frame clones and leaves out a portion. The sample contains under 250,000 clones, more than 70% of which appear only once. The sequencing input was peripheral blood. All receptors come from a man older than 75 with acute or convalescent COVID-19.

V is TRBV28 and J is TRBJ1-2; TRBD1 is a possible D gene (6 bases). Trimming left V 4 bases short and J 1 base short, with 13 bases between. The CDR3 has 15 residues. CDR1 is MDHEN and CDR2 is SYDVKM in the germline V gene. CDR3 amino acids: CASSSLQGVNYGYTF. CDR3 in DNA: TGTGCCAGCAGTTCCTTACAGGGCGTTAACTATGGCTACACCTTC.

The chain is built from TRBV7-2 and TRBJ1-5; D remains unclear. Trimming removed 2 bases from V and 11 bases from J, with 13 bases in between. CDR3 size: 13 residues. Germline CDR1 reads SGHTA; CDR2 reads FQGNSA. The CDR3 spells CASSLSGGRAQHF. CDR3 DNA sequence: TGTGCCAGCAGCTTATCAGGAGGTAGGGCCCAGCATTTT.

V and J are TRBV6-5 and TRBJ2-2; D might be TRBD1 (6 bases). Germline CDR1 MNHEY, CDR2 SVGAGI. CDR3 length equals 15 residues. V was shortened by 7 bases and J by 4 bases, with 16 bases between the two germline ends. As DNA, the CDR3 is TGTGCCAGCACCACGGGACAAGCCTTCACCGGGGAGCTGTTTTTT. Translation gives CASTTGQAFTGELFF.

This clone was picked up a small number of times. The V gene is TRBV19, the J gene TRBJ1-2; D is uncertain. From germline, CDR1 is LNHDA and CDR2 SQIVND (reference sequence). The CDR3 is made up of 12 amino acids. The V end lost 2 bases, the J end lost 4 bases, and 5 bases lay between the germline ends. As DNA, the CDR3 is TGTGCCAGTAGTATATCGGTCTATGGCTACACCTTC. It translates to CASSISVYGYTF.

The chain recombines TRBV5-1 with TRBJ1-5; no clear D. Trimming removed 0 bases from V and 4 bases from J, with 8 bases in between. The germline V gene encodes CDR1 SGHRS and CDR2 YFSETQ. The CDR3 covers 14 residues. The CDR3 reads CASSLGGLNQPQHF. CDR3 nucleotide sequence: TGCGCCAGCAGCTTGGGCGGGTTGAATCAGCCCCAGCATTTT.

The J gene is TRBJ2-1, the V gene TRBV5-6; 7 bases are a match to TRBD1. CDR3 length equals 15 residues. In germline, CDR1 is SGHDT, CDR2 YYEEEE. V was pared by 4 bases and J by 0 bases, with 4 bases of the junction left unmatched. Here the CDR3 reads CASSRDSSSYNEQFF. The CDR3 DNA sequence: TGTGCCAGCAGCCGGGACAGTTCCTCCTACAATGAGCAGTTCTTC.

The chain recombines TRBV7-9 with TRBJ1-2, with TRBD1 as a possible D gene (5 bases). V gave up 5 bases and J gave up 8 bases, with 15 bases separating them. CDR3 size: 13 residues. CDR1 and CDR2 (germline): SEHNR, FQNEAQ (reference sequence). CDR3 coding DNA: TGTGCCAGCAGCAAACAGGACGCTAGGGGCTACACCTTC. As protein: CASSKQDARGYTF.